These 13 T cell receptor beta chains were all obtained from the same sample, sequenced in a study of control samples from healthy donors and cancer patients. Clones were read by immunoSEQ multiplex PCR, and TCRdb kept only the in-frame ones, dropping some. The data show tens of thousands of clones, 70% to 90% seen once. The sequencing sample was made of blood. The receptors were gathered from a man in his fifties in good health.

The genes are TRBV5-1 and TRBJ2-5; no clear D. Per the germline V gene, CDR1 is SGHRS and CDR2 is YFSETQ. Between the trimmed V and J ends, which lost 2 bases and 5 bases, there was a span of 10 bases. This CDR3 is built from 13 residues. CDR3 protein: CASSFLTGETQYF. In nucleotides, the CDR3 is TGCGCCAGCAGCTTCCTAACGGGTGAGACCCAGTACTTC. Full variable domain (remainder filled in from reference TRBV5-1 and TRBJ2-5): KAGVTQTPRYLIKTRGQQVTLSCSPISGHRSVSWYQQTPGQGLQFLFEYFSETQRNKGNFPGRFSGRQFSNSRSEMNVSTLELGDSALYLCASSFLTGETQYFGPGTRLLVL.

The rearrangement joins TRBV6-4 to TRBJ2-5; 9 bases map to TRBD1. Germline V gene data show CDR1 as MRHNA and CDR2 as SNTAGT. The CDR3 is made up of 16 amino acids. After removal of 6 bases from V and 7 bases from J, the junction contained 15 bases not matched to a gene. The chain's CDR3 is CASRKVHLADRGTQYF. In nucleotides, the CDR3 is TGTGCCAGCAGGAAAGTCCACCTAGCGGACAGGGGGACCCAGTACTTC.

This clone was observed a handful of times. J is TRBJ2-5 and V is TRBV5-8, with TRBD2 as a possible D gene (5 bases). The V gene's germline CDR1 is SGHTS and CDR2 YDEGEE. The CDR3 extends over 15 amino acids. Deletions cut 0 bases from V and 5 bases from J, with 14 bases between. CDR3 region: CASSLESFGGETQYF. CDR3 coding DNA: TGTGCCAGCAGCTTGGAGTCTTTCGGCGGGGAGACCCAGTACTTC.

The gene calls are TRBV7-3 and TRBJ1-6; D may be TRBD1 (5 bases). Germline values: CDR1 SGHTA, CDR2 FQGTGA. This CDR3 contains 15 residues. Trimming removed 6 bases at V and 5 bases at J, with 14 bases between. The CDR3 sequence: CASSRGVIDNSPLHF. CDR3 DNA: TGTGCCAGCAGTCGGGGGGTAATCGATAATTCACCCCTCCACTTT.

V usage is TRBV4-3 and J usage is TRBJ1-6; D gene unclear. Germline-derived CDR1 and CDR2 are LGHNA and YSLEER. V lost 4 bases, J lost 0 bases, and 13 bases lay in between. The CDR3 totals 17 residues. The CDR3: CASSRLGDASYNSPLHF. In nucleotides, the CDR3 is TGCGCCAGCAGCCGGCTAGGCGACGCCTCCTATAATTCACCCCTCCACTTT.

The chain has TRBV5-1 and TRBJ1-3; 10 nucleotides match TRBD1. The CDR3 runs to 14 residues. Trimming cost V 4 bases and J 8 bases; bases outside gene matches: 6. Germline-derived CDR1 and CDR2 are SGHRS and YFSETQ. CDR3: CASSPGQGVDTIYF. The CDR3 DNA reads TGCGCCAGCAGCCCCGGACAGGGGGTGGACACCATATATTTT.

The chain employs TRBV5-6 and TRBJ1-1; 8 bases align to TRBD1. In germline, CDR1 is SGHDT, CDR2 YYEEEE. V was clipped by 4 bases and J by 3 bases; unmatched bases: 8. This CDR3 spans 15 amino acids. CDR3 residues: CASSHDRGWDTEAFF. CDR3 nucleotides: TGTGCCAGCAGCCACGACAGGGGATGGGACACTGAAGCTTTCTTT.

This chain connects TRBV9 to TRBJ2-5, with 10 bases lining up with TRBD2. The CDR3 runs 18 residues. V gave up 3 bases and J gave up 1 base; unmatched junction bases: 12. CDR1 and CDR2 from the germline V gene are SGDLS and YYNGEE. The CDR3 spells CASSARGQRGGIQETQYF. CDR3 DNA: TGTGCCAGCAGCGCTAGAGGACAGCGGGGGGGGATCCAAGAGACCCAGTACTTC.

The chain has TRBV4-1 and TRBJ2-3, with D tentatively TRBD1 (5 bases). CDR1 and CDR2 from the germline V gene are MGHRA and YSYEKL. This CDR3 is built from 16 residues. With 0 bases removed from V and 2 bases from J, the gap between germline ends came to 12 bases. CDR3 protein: CASSQDQDRNTDTQYF. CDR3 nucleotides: TGCGCCAGCAGCCAAGATCAAGACAGAAACACAGATACGCAGTATTTT.

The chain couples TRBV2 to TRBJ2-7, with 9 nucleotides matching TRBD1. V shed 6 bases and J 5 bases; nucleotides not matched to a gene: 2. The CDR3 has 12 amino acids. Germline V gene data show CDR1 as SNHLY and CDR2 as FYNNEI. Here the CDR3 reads CASRDRGDEQYV. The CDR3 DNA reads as TGTGCCAGCAGAGACAGGGGGGACGAGCAGTACGTC.

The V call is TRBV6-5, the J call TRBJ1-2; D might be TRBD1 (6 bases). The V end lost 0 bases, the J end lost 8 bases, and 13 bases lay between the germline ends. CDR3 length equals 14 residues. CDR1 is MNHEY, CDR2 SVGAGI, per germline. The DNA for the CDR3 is TGTGCCAGCAGTTACTCGAAGGCAGGGGACGGCTACACCTTC. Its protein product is CASSYSKAGDGYTF.

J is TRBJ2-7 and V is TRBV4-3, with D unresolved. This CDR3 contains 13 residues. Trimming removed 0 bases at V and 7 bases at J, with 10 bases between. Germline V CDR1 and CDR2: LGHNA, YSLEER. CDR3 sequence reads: CASSQDTGREQYF. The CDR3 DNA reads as TGCGCCAGCAGCCAAGATACCGGGCGGGAGCAGTACTTC.

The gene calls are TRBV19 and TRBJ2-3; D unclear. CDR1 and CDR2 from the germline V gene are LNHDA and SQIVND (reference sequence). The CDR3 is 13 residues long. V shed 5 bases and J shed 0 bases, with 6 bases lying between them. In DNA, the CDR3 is TGTGCCAGTAGTGAATTAAGCACAGATACGCAGTATTTT. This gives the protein CASSELSTDTQYF.